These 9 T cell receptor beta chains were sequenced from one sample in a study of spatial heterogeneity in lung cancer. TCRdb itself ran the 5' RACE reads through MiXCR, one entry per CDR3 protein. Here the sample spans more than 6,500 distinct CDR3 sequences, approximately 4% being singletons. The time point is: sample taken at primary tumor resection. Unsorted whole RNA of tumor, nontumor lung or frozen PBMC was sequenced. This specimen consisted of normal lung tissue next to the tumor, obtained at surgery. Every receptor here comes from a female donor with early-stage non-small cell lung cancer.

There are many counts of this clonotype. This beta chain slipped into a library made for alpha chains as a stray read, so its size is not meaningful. DNA for the CDR3: TGTGCCATCACCGAAAAGAGGGGGGACACTGAAGCTTTCTTT. Protein product: CAITEKRGDTEAFF. The chain combines TRBV10-3 with TRBJ1-1; tentative D call: TRBD1 (6 bases). V lost 7 bases, J lost 3 bases, and 15 bases lay in between. The CDR3 covers 14 residues. Germline CDR1 reads ENHRY; CDR2 reads SYGVKD.

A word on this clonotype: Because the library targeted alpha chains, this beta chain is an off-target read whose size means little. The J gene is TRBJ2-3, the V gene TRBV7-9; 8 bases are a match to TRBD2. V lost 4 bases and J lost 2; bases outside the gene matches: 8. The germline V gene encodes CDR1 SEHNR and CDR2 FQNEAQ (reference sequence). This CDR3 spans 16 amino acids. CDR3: CASSSFPGLDTDTQYF. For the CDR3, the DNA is TGTGCCAGCAGCTCCTTTCCGGGACTAGACACAGATACGCAGTATTTT.

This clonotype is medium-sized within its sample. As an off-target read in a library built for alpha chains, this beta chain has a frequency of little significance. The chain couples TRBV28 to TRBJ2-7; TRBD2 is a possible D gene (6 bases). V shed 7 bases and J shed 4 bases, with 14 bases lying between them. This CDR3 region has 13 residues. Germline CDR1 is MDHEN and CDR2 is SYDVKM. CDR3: CASNQFGRYEQYF. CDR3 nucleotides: TGTGCCAGCAACCAATTTGGGAGGTACGAGCAGTACTTC.

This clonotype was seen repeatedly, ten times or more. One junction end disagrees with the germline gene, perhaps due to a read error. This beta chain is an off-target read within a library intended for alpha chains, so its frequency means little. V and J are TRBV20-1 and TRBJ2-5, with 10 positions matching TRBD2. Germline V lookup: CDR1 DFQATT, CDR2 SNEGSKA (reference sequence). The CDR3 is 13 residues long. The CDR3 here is CSASGGTQETQYF. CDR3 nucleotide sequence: TGCAGCGCTAGCGGGGGAACCCAAGAGACCCAGTACTTC.

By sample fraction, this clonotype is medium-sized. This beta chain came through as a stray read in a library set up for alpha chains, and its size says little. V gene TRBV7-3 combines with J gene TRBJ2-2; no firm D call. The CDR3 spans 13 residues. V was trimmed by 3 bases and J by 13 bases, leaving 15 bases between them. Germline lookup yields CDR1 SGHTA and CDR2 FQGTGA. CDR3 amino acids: CASSLSRQEGLFF. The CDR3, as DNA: TGTGCCAGCAGCTTGAGTCGGCAGGAAGGGCTGTTTTTT.

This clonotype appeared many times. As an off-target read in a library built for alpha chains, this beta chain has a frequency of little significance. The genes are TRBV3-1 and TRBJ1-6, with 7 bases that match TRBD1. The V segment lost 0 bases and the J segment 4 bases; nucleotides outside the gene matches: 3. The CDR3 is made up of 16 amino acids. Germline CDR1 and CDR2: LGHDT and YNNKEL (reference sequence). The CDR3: CASSQDRGQYNSPLHF. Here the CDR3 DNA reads TGTGCCAGCAGCCAAGATAGGGGGCAATATAATTCACCCCTCCACTTT.

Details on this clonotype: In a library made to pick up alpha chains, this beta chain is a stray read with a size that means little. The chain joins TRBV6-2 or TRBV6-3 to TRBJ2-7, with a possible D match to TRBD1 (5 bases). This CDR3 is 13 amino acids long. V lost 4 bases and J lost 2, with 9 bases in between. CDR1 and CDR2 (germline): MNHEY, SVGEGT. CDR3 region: CASSWGPTYEQYF. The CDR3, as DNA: TGTGCCAGCAGTTGGGGCCCAACCTACGAGCAGTACTTC.

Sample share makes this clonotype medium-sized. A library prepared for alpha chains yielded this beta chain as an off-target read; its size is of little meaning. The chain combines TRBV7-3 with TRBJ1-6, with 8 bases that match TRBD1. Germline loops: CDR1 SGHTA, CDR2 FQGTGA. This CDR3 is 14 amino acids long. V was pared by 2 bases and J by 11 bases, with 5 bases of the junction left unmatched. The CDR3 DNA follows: TGTGCCAGCAGCTTAGGACAGGGTCGCACACCCCTCCACTTT. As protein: CASSLGQGRTPLHF.

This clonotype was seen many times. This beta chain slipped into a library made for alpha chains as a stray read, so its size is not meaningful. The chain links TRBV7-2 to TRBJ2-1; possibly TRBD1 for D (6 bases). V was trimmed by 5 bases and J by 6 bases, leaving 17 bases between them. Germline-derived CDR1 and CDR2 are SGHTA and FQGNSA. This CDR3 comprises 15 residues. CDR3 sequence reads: CASSRAPTGPNEQFF. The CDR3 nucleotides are TGTGCCAGCAGCCGAGCTCCAACAGGGCCCAATGAGCAGTTCTTC.